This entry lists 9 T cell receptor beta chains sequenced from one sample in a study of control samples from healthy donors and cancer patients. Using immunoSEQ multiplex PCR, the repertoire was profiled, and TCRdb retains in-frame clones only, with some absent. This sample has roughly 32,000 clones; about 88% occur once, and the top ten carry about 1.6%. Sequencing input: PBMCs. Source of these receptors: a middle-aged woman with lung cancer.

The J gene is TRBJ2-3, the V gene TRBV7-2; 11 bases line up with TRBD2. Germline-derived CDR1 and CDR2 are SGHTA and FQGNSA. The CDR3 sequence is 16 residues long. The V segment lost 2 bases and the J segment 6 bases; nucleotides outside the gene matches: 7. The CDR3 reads CASSLSSGGAADTQYF. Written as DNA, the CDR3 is TGTGCCAGCAGCTTAAGTAGCGGGGGGGCCGCGGATACGCAGTATTTT.

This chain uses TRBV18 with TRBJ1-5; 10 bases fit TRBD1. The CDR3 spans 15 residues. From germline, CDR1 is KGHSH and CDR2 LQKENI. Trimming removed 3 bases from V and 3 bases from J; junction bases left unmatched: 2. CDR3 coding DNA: TGTGCCAGCTCACCCGGGACAGGGGACAATCAGCCCCAGCATTTT. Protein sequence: CASSPGTGDNQPQHF.

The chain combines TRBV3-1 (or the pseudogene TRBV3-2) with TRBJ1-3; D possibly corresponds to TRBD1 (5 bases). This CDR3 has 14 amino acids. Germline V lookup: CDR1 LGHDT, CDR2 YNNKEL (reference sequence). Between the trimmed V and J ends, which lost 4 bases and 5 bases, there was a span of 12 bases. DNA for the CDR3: TGTGCCAGCAGCCGAGGACACCCGAGAAACACCATATATTTT. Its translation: CASSRGHPRNTIYF.

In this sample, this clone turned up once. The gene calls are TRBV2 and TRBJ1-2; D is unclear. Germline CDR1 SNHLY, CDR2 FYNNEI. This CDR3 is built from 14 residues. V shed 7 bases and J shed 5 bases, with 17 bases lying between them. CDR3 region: CASMRLAGGYGYTF. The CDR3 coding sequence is TGTGCCAGCATGCGACTCGCGGGTGGATATGGCTACACCTTC.

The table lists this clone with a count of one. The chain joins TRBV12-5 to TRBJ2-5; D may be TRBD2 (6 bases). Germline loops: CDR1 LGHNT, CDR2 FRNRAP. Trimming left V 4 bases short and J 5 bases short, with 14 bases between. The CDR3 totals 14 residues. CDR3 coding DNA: TGTGCTAGTGGTTCCCCAAGCGGGCCGGAGACCCAGTACTTC. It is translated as CASGSPSGPETQYF.

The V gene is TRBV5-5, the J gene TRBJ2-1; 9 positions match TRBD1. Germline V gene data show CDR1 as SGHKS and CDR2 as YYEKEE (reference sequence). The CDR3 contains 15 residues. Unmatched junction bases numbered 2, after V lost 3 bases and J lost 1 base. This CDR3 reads CASSSTGGSYNEQFF. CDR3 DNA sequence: TGTGCCAGCAGCTCGACAGGGGGATCCTACAATGAGCAGTTCTTC. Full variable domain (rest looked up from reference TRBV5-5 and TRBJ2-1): DAGVTQSPTHLIKTRGQQVTLRCSPISGHKSVSWYQQVLGQGPQFIFQYYEKEERGRGNFPDRFSARQFPNYSSELNVNALLLGDSALYLCASSSTGGSYNEQFFGPGTRLTVL.

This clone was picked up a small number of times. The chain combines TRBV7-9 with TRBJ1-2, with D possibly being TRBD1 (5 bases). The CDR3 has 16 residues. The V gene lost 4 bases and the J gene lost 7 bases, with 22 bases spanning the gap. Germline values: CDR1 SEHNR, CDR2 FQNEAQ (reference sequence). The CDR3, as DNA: TGTGCCAGCAGCTCAACGAAAGACCCACCGAGGGGTGGCTACACCTTC. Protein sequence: CASSSTKDPPRGGYTF.

CDR3 residues: CASSAQTGSEAFF. DNA of the CDR3: TGTGCCAGCAGCGCCCAGACAGGTTCCGAAGCTTTCTTT. The chain joins TRBV9 to TRBJ1-1; a possible D gene is TRBD1 (6 bases). The CDR3 is 13 amino acids. Per germline, CDR1 SGDLS and CDR2 YYNGEE. The V end lost 3 bases, the J end lost 8 bases, and 14 bases lay between the germline ends.

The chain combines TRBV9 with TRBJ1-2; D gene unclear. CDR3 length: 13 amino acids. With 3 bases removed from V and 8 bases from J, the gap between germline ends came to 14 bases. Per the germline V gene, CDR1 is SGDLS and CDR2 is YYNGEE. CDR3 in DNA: TGTGCCAGCAGCGAAGATGGAGGAGTCGGCTACACCTTC. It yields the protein CASSEDGGVGYTF. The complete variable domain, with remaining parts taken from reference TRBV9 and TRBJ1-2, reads DSGVTQTPKHLITATGQRVTLRCSPRSGDLSVYWYQQSLDQGLQFLIQYYNGEERAKGNILERFSAQQFPDLHSELNLSSLELGDSALYFCASSEDGGVGYTFGSGTRLTVV.